Each of the 19 T cell receptor beta chains below was sequenced from the same sample in a study of Graves' ophthalmopathy and Graves' hyperthyroidism. For repertoire sequencing, the TCR beta CDR3 regions were amplified from RNA transcripts. Second-round multiplex PCR came after a first-round RT-PCR that employed HTBI primers. From the multiplex PCR reads, TCRdb called clonotypes with MiXCR, one entry per CDR3 protein. The sample has about 700,000 distinct CDR3 sequences, over 40% seen once; the top ten hold more than 3%. Source material: peripheral blood. These receptors were taken from an adult man with Graves' ophthalmopathy.

The rearrangement joins TRBV6-1 to TRBJ1-1, with 7 bases that match TRBD1. Losses at the gene ends were 5 bases for V and 11 bases for J; bases not matched to a gene: 11. There are 13 residues in the CDR3. Germline-derived CDR1 and CDR2 are MNHNS and SASEGT. CDR3 sequence reads: CASSKSQTGAAFF. The CDR3 DNA reads TGTGCCAGCAGTAAAAGCCAAACAGGGGCTGCTTTCTTT.

This clonotype was found a few times. V is TRBV5-6 and J is TRBJ1-3; 7 bases agree with TRBD1. V gave up 0 bases and J gave up 0 bases; unmatched junction bases: 3. The germline CDR1 and CDR2 sequences are SGHDT and YYEEEE. The CDR3 length is 16 residues. The CDR3 here is CASSLGQGYSGNTIYF. The CDR3 DNA is TGTGCCAGCAGCTTGGGACAGGGATACTCTGGAAACACCATATATTTT. The entire variable domain, with the rest obtained from reference TRBV5-6 and TRBJ1-3, is as follows: DAGVTQSPTHLIKTRGQQVTLRCSPKSGHDTVSWYQQALGQGPQFIFQYYEEEERQRGNFPDRFSGHQFPNYSSELNVNALLLGDSALYLCASSLGQGYSGNTIYFGEGSWLTVV.

V is TRBV7-9 and J is TRBJ1-5, with a possible D match to TRBD1 (7 bases). With the DNA end fitting TRBJ2-3 better, the J assignment may be wrong. The CDR3 is 16 residues long. The V gene's germline CDR1 is SEHNR and CDR2 FQNEAQ (reference sequence). The CDR3 region has the DNA TGTGCCAGCAGCTTAGGACCGGGGGACAGCGCAGATACGCAGTATTTT. It yields the protein CASSLGPGDSADTQYF.

To note about this clonotype: A much larger clone differs by one base, so this may be a read error. This sequence joins TRBV12-3 or TRBV12-4 and TRBJ2-7, with D hard to call. V lost 3 bases, J lost 3 bases, and 9 bases lay in between. This CDR3 is built from 13 residues. CDR3 region: CASSLDPSYEQYV. Written as DNA, the CDR3 is TGTGCCAGCAGTTTGGACCCAAGCTACGAGCAGTACGTC.

In this sample, this clonotype turned up many times. The chain is built from TRBV7-9 and TRBJ1-4; no clear D. Germline CDR1 reads SEHNR; CDR2 reads FQNEAQ (reference sequence). This CDR3 has 10 amino acids. V was cut by 6 bases and J by 8 bases, with 4 bases left in between. The CDR3 bases are TGTGCCAGCAGGCAGGAAAAACTGTTTTTT. Protein: CASRQEKLFF.

The gene calls are TRBV19 and TRBJ1-5, with 9 bases that match TRBD1. From germline, CDR1 is LNHDA and CDR2 SQIVND (reference sequence). The trim removed 5 bases at V and 11 bases at J, leaving 7 bases unmatched. There are 13 residues in the CDR3. CDR3 protein: CASSPQTGGAQHF. Written as DNA, the CDR3 is TGTGCCAGTAGTCCTCAGACAGGGGGGGCCCAGCATTTT.

The chain is built from TRBV29-1 and TRBJ1-4, with D uncertain. This CDR3 contains 16 residues. Germline-derived CDR1 and CDR2 are SQVTM and ANQGSEA. Deletions cut 2 bases from V and 6 bases from J, with 19 bases between. This CDR3 is CSVELAGGLADEKLFF. CDR3 nucleotides: TGCAGCGTTGAACTTGCGGGAGGGCTAGCGGATGAAAAACTGTTTTTT.

DNA of the CDR3: TGTGCCAGCAGCTTGGGGGACAGGGTCCTGACTTTC. Residues: CASSLGDRVLTF. The chain is built from TRBV7-2 and TRBJ2-6; 8 bases are a match to TRBD1. CDR1 and CDR2 (germline): SGHTA, FQGNSA. The junction had 2 bases not matched to a gene; V was cut back by 3 bases and J by 13 bases. This CDR3 is built from 12 residues.

The chain is built from TRBV29-1 and TRBJ1-5; 8 bases are a match to TRBD1. CDR1 is SQVTM, CDR2 ANQGSEA, per germline. The CDR3 is 15 residues long. The V and J ends lost 8 bases and 2 bases, in that order; junction bases with no gene match: 11. CDR3 sequence reads: CSTQDRGNGNQPQHF. The CDR3 DNA reads as TGCAGCACCCAAGACAGGGGAAATGGCAATCAGCCCCAGCATTTT.

The chain has TRBV2 and TRBJ2-5; possible D gene TRBD1, 6 bases. CDR1 is SNHLY and CDR2 is FYNNEI in the germline V gene. Trimming shortened V by 5 bases and J by 2 bases, and 15 bases separated the two germline ends. The CDR3 is 15 residues long. The CDR3 bases are TGTGCCAGCAGTTCGGGACACCCGAGACAAGAGACCCAGTACTTC. Its translation is CASSSGHPRQETQYF.

V usage is TRBV10-3 and J usage is TRBJ1-5; no reliable D call. The V gene's germline CDR1 is ENHRY and CDR2 SYGVKD. The length of the CDR3 is 13 residues. The germline V and J ends were trimmed by 8 bases and 2 bases, with 10 bases remaining between them. The CDR3 region is CAIAGFGNQPQHF. The CDR3 nucleotides read TGTGCCATCGCTGGGTTCGGCAATCAGCCCCAGCATTTT.

This clonotype was picked up many times. The V and J genes are TRBV19 and TRBJ1-2; D ambiguous. The CDR3 extends over 12 amino acids. The V and J ends lost 2 bases and 4 bases respectively, with 5 bases between them. Germline values: CDR1 LNHDA, CDR2 SQIVND (reference sequence). CDR3 in DNA: TGTGCCAGTAGTATAACAACCTATGGCTACACCTTC. Protein sequence: CASSITTYGYTF.

This clonotype was observed many times. The rearrangement uses TRBV9 and TRBJ1-3; no clear D gene. CDR1 is SGDLS and CDR2 is YYNGEE in the germline V gene. V was trimmed by 2 bases and J by 3 bases, leaving 12 bases between them. The CDR3 loop spans 15 amino acids. CDR3 coding DNA: TGTGCCAGCAGCGTCTCTGGGAGAGTTGGAAACACCATATATTTT. Its translation: CASSVSGRVGNTIYF.

V is TRBV7-6 and J is TRBJ1-4, with 8 bases that match TRBD1. The CDR3 is made up of 15 amino acids. The germline V gene has CDR1 SGHVS and CDR2 FNYEAQ. J gave up 4 bases and V 5 bases, and 6 bases lay outside the gene matches. The CDR3 DNA follows: TGTGCCAGCAGCCCCAGGACAGGGAATAATGAAAAACTGTTTTTT. Translating it yields CASSPRTGNNEKLFF.

The chain couples TRBV30 to TRBJ1-2; D is ambiguous. CDR3 length: 12 amino acids. Germline assignment: CDR1 GTSNPN and CDR2 SVGIG (reference sequence). V was trimmed by 3 bases and J by 5 bases, leaving 10 bases between them. The CDR3 protein is CAWSGGFYGYTF. Written as DNA, the CDR3 is TGTGCCTGGAGCGGAGGCTTTTATGGCTACACCTTC.

This clonotype has a count of ten or more. The chain joins TRBV10-3 to TRBJ2-7; no firm D call. The CDR3 spans 11 residues. V lost 7 bases to trimming and J lost 6 bases, with 10 bases between them. From germline, CDR1 is ENHRY and CDR2 SYGVKD. The chain's CDR3 is CAIKSQAEQYF. In DNA form, the CDR3 reads TGTGCCATCAAGAGTCAGGCCGAGCAGTACTTC.

About this clonotype itself: This sequence may be a read error, since a much larger clone differs from it by one base. The chain links TRBV20-1 to TRBJ2-5; 9 positions agree with TRBD1. The junction had 10 bases not matched to a gene; V was cut back by 4 bases and J by 4 bases. This CDR3 contains 15 residues. Per the germline V gene, CDR1 is DFQATT and CDR2 is SNEGSKA (reference sequence). The CDR3 sequence: CSAKDPDRGGETQYF. The CDR3 DNA reads TGCAGTGCTAAAGACCCGGACAGGGGTGGAGAGACCCAGTACTTC.

The chain couples TRBV7-8 to TRBJ2-3; 7 bases are shared with TRBD2. The junction had 7 bases not matched to a gene; V was cut back by 1 base and J by 0 bases. The CDR3 runs 17 residues. Germline V gene data show CDR1 as SGHVS and CDR2 as FQNEAQ. The CDR3 loop reads CASSLDDGGGSTDTQYF. CDR3 sequence (DNA): TGTGCCAGCAGCTTAGACGATGGGGGAGGGAGCACAGATACGCAGTATTTT.

This clonotype was found a few times. One end of the junction is discordant with germline, which a read error may explain. CDR3 DNA: TGTGCCAGCAGTGAAGCGGAAAGGGCGGCTGTGCAGTACTTC. This codes for CASSEAERAAVQYF. The chain has TRBV10-3 and TRBJ2-7, with D perhaps matching TRBD2 (5 bases). The CDR3 loop spans 14 amino acids. The V gene's germline CDR1 is ENHRY and CDR2 SYGVKD.